This T cell receptor beta chain was sequenced for a study of blood T cell repertoires in COVID-19. Trimming took off 5 bases at V and 0 bases at J, with 10 bases between the two ends. Germline V CDR1 and CDR2: LNHDA, SQIVND (reference sequence). This CDR3 region has 14 residues. Only in-frame clones appear in the TCRdb table, and some are missing; sequencing was by immunoSEQ multiplex PCR. Of over 400,000 clones listed, approximately 91% were seen once; the top ten hold roughly 7.3%. Sequences were obtained from peripheral blood. The V gene is TRBV19, the J gene TRBJ1-2; D is unresolved. The sequence came from a woman aged 45 to 65 with COVID-19, enrolled during active disease. In DNA, the CDR3 is TGTGCCAGTAGTCCCCCTCGAGCTAACTATGGCTACACCTTC. This gives the protein CASSPPRANYGYTF. Supplemented by reference TRBV19 and TRBJ1-2, the full variable domain reads DGGITQSPKYLFRKEGQNVTLSCEQNLNHDAMYWYRQDPGQGLRLIYYSQIVNDFQKGDIAEGYSVSREKKESFPLTVTSAQKNPTAFYLCASSPPRANYGYTFGSGTRLTVV.